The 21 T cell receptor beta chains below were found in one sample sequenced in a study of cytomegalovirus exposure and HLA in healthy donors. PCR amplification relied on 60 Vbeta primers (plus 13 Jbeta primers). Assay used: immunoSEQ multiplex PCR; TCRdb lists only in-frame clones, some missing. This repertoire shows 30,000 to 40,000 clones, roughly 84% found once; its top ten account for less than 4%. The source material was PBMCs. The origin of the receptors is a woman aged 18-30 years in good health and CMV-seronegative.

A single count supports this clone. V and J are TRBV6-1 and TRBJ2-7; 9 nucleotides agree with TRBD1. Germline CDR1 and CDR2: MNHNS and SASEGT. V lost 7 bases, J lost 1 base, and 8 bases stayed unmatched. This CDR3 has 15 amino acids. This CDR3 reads CASTQFDRGSYEQYF. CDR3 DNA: TGTGCCAGCACCCAGTTTGACAGGGGGTCCTACGAGCAGTACTTC.

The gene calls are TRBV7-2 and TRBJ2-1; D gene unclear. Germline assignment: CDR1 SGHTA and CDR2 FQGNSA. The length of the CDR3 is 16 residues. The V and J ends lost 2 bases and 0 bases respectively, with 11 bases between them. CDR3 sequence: CASSLYSSSSYNEQFF. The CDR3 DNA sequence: TGTGCCAGCAGCTTATATTCGTCCAGCTCCTACAATGAGCAGTTCTTC.

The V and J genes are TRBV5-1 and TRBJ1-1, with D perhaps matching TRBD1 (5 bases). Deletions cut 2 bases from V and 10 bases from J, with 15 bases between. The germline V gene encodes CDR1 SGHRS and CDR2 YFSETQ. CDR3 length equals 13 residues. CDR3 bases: TGCGCCAGCAGCTTCGGGGGGGATGGTGTAGCTTTCTTT. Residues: CASSFGGDGVAFF.

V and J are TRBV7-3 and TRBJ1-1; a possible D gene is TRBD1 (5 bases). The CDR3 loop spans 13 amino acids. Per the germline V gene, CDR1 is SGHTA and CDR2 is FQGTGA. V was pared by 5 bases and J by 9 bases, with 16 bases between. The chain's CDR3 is CASSMGQGGKAFF. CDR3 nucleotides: TGTGCCAGCAGCATGGGGCAGGGAGGAAAAGCTTTCTTT.

This CDR3 reads CATSSQQDQPQHF. The CDR3 DNA reads as TGTGCCACCAGCAGCCAACAAGATCAGCCCCAGCATTTT. The J gene is TRBJ1-5, the V gene TRBV15; D unclear. CDR3 length: 13 residues. V was cut by 3 bases and J by 5 bases, with 8 bases left in between. Per germline, CDR1 LNHNV and CDR2 YYDKDF (reference sequence).

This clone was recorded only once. CDR3 nucleotide sequence: TGTGCCAGCAGACGGACTAGCGGGGAGACCCAGTACTTC. Encoded protein: CASRRTSGETQYF. The chain is built from TRBV2 and TRBJ2-5; 11 nucleotides match TRBD2. Unmatched junction bases numbered 2, after V lost 6 bases and J lost 5 bases. The length of the CDR3 is 13 residues. Germline loops: CDR1 SNHLY, CDR2 FYNNEI.

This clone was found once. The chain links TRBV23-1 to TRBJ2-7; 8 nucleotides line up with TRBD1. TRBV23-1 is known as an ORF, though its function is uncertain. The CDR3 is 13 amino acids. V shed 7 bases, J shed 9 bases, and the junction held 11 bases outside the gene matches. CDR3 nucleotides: TGCGCCAGCACTGAACCGGGACAGGTGTGGCAGTACTTC. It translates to CASTEPGQVWQYF.

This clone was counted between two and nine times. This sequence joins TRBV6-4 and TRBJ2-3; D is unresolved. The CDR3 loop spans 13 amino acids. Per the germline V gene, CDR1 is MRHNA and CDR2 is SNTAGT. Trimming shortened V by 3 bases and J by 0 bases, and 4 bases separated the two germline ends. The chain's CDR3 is CASSERSTDTQYF. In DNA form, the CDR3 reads TGTGCCAGCAGTGAGCGGAGCACAGATACGCAGTATTTT.

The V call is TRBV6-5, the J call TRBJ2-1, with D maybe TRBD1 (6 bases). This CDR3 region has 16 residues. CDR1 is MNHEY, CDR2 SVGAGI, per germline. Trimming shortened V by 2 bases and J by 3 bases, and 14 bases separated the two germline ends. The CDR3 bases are TGTGCCAGCAGTTACGGATTCCAGGGGAACTACAATGAGCAGTTCTTC. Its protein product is CASSYGFQGNYNEQFF.

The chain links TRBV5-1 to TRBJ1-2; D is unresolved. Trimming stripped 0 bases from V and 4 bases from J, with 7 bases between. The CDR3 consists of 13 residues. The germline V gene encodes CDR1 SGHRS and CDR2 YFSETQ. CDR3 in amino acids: CASSLGSVYGYTF. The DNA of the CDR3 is TGCGCCAGCAGCTTGGGGTCAGTCTATGGCTACACCTTC.

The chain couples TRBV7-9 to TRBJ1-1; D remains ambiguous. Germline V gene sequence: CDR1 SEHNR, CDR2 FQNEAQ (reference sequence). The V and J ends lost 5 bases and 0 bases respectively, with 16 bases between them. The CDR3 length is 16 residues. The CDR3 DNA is TGTGCCAGCAGCCTCCCCCAGGCGCTATTGAACACTGAAGCTTTCTTT. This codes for CASSLPQALLNTEAFF. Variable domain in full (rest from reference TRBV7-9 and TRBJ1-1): DTGVSQNPRHKITKRGQNVTFRCDPISEHNRLYWYRQTLGQGPEFLTYFQNEAQLEKSRLLSDRFSAERPKGSFSTLEIQRTEQGDSAMYLCASSLPQALLNTEAFFGQGTRLTVV.

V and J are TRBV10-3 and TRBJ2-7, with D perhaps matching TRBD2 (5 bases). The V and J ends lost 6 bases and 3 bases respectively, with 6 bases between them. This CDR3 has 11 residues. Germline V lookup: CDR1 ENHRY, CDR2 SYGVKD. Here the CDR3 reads CAISTSYEQYF. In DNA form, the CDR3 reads TGTGCCATCAGCACTAGCTACGAGCAGTACTTC.

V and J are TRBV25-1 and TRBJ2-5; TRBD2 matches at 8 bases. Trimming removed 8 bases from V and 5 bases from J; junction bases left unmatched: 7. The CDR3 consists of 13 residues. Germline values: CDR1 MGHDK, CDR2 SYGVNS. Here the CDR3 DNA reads TGTGCCAGCGGTTTTTCGGGGGGGGAGACCCAGTACTTC. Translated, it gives CASGFSGGETQYF.

The CDR3 here is CSANRGMNTEAFF. As DNA, the CDR3 is TGCAGCGCCAACAGGGGGATGAACACTGAAGCTTTCTTT. The chain employs TRBV29-1 and TRBJ1-1; 8 nucleotides line up with TRBD1. Germline CDR1 and CDR2: SQVTM and ANQGSEA. This CDR3 contains 13 residues. V lost 7 bases and J lost 0; bases outside the gene matches: 4.

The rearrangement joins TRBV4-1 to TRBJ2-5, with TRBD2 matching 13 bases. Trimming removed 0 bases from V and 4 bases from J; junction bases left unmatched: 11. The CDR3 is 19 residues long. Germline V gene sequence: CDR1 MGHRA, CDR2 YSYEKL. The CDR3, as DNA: TGCGCCAGCAGCCAAGATCCGGTGGGAACTAGCGGGGGGGCAGAGACCCAGTACTTC. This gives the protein CASSQDPVGTSGGAETQYF.

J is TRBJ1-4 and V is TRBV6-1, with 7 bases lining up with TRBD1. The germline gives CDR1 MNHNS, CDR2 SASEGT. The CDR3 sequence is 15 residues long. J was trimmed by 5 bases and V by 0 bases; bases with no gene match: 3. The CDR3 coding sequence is TGTGCCAGCAGTGAAGCGGGCAGGGGGAATGAAAAACTGTTTTTT. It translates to CASSEAGRGNEKLFF.

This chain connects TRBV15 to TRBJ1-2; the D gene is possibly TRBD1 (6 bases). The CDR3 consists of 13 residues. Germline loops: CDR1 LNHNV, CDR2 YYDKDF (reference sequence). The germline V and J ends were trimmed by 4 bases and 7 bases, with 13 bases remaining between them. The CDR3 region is CATSIDRLFGYTF. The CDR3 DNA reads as TGTGCCACCAGCATAGACAGGTTGTTTGGCTACACCTTC. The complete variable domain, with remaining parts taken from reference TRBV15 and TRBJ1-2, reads DAMVIQNPRYQVTQFGKPVTLSCSQTLNHNVMYWYQQKSSQAPKLLFHYYDKDFNNEADTPDNFQSRRPNTSFCFLDIRSPGLGDTAMYLCATSIDRLFGYTFGSGTRLTVV.

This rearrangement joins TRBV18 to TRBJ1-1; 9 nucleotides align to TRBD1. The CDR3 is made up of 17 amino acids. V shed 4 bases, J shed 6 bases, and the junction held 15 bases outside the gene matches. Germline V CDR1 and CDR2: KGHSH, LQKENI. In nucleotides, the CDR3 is TGTGCCAGCTCACAAAGGTCGGGACAGGGTATAATCCCTGAAGCTTTCTTT. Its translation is CASSQRSGQGIIPEAFF.

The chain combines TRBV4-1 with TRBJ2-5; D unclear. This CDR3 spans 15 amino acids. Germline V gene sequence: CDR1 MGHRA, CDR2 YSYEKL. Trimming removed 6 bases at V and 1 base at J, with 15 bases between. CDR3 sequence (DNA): TGCGCCAGCAGTTTCACAGTTAATACCCAAGAGACCCAGTACTTC. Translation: CASSFTVNTQETQYF.

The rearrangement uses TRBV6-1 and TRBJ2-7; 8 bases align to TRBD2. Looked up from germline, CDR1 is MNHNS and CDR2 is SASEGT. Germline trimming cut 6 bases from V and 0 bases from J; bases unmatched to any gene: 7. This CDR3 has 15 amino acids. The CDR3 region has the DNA TGTGCCAGCAGATACCTAAGCGGGAGCTCCTACGAGCAGTACTTC. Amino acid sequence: CASRYLSGSSYEQYF.

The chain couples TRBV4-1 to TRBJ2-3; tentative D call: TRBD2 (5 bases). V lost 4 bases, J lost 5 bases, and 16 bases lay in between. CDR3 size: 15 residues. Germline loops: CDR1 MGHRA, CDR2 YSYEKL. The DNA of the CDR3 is TGCGCCAGCAGCCCCCCCAGAGGGAGTCAAGATACGCAGTATTTT. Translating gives CASSPPRGSQDTQYF.